One and the same sample provided the 17 T cell receptor beta chains below, sequenced in a study of blood T cell repertoires in COVID-19 (dated by TCRdb to about 2020). The library was prepared using the immunoSEQ multiplex PCR assay. This is the immuneACCESS table as TCRdb keeps it, with only in-frame sequences that have V and J called. A part of the clones is gone; compared with another copy, unresolved V genes explain less than half, and the rest is unexplained. The sample has tens of thousands of clones on record, 91% of them singletons. The top ten constitute about an eighth of the sample. What was sequenced was peripheral blood. These receptors were collected from a human donor with active COVID-19. The donor label of this sample is uncertain.

The CDR3, as DNA: TGTGCCACCAGCAGAGATCCGGGAAACTACAATGAGCAGTTCTTC. It is translated as CATSRDPGNYNEQFF. V gene TRBV15 combines with J gene TRBJ2-1; tentatively, D is TRBD2 (5 bases). Per germline, CDR1 LNHNV and CDR2 YYDKDF (reference sequence). This CDR3 spans 15 amino acids. V was cut by 0 bases and J by 3 bases, with 9 bases left in between.

V gene TRBV4-1 combines with J gene TRBJ1-5, with 9 bases lining up with TRBD1. This CDR3 is built from 15 residues. V was clipped by 5 bases and J by 4 bases; unmatched bases: 6. Germline CDR1 MGHRA, CDR2 YSYEKL. DNA of the CDR3: TGCGCCAGCAGCGCTGGGGACAGGGCTAATCAGCCCCAGCATTTT. It translates to CASSAGDRANQPQHF.

This sequence joins TRBV14 and TRBJ2-4; D gene ambiguous. With 1 base removed from V and 0 bases from J, the gap between germline ends came to 13 bases. Germline CDR1 reads SGHDN; CDR2 reads FVKESK. This CDR3 region has 17 residues. The DNA for the CDR3 is TGTGCCAGCAGCCAAGTCACACACCACATAGCCAAAAACATTCAGTACTTC. Residues: CASSQVTHHIAKNIQYF.

This rearrangement joins TRBV15 to TRBJ2-7; D is perhaps TRBD2 (5 bases). This CDR3 has 15 amino acids. V was clipped by 0 bases and J by 0 bases, with 9 bases between them. The germline gives CDR1 LNHNV, CDR2 YYDKDF (reference sequence). Here the CDR3 DNA reads TGTGCCACCAGCAGAGATCGGGGAAACTCCTACGAGCAGTACTTC. This codes for CATSRDRGNSYEQYF.

The gene calls are TRBV11-2 and TRBJ1-4; no clear D. Germline CDR1 and CDR2: SGHAT and FQNNGV. The CDR3 covers 13 residues. V lost 8 bases, J lost 4 bases, and 11 bases lay in between. The CDR3 reads CASRWRYNEKLFF. As DNA, the CDR3 is TGTGCCAGCCGGTGGCGGTATAATGAAAAACTGTTTTTT.

This clone has just one count. The gene calls are TRBV30 and TRBJ1-1, with D maybe TRBD1 (5 bases). The CDR3 loop spans 12 amino acids. From germline, CDR1 is GTSNPN and CDR2 SVGIG (reference sequence). Trimming shortened V by 2 bases and J by 7 bases, and 11 bases separated the two germline ends. The CDR3 reads CAWSLTGGEAFF. For the CDR3, the DNA is TGTGCCTGGAGTTTAACGGGGGGTGAAGCTTTCTTT. Based on the CDR3 plus reference TRBV30 and TRBJ1-1, the full variable domain is SQTIHQWPATLVQPVGSPLSLECTVEGTSNPNLYWYRQAAGRGLQLLFYSVGIGQISSEVPQNLSASRPQDRQFILSSKKLLLSDSGFYLCAWSLTGGEAFFGQGTRLTVV.

The V gene is TRBV5-1, the J gene TRBJ2-7, with D possibly being TRBD2 (5 bases). V was clipped by 0 bases and J by 5 bases, with 9 bases between them. The CDR3 is 13 amino acids. Per the germline V gene, CDR1 is SGHRS and CDR2 is YFSETQ. In DNA, the CDR3 is TGCGCCAGCAGCTTGGACCCGGGGAACGAGCAGTACTTC. Protein: CASSLDPGNEQYF.

This clone was seen just once. The chain employs TRBV7-8 and TRBJ2-1, with 11 bases lining up with TRBD2. This CDR3 region has 15 residues. Germline CDR1 SGHVS, CDR2 FQNEAQ. V lost 5 bases and J lost 5; bases outside the gene matches: 5. CDR3 in amino acids: CASSPTSGRNNEQFF. CDR3 sequence (DNA): TGTGCCAGCAGCCCTACTAGCGGGAGAAACAATGAGCAGTTCTTC.

The rearrangement links TRBV11-3 to TRBJ2-1; 7 nucleotides match TRBD2. This CDR3 contains 13 residues. Germline CDR1 and CDR2: SGHNT and YENEEA. The V segment lost 0 bases and the J segment 10 bases; nucleotides outside the gene matches: 3. CDR3 sequence: CASSLDSGREQFF. In DNA form, the CDR3 reads TGTGCCAGCAGCTTAGATTCCGGGAGGGAGCAGTTCTTC.

The J gene is TRBJ1-6, the V gene TRBV7-2, with D perhaps matching TRBD1 (6 bases). V lost 5 bases and J lost 9, with 14 bases in between. This CDR3 has 14 amino acids. Germline V gene data show CDR1 as SGHTA and CDR2 as FQGNSA. CDR3 in DNA: TGTGCCAGCAGCCCCGATGGACAGCCTTCACCCCTCCACTTT. This gives the protein CASSPDGQPSPLHF.

The chain recombines TRBV6-2 or TRBV6-3 with TRBJ2-1; 7 bases align to TRBD2. The V gene end was trimmed by 2 bases and the J gene end by 5 bases; junction bases not matched to a gene: 6. The CDR3 loop spans 15 amino acids. Germline lookup yields CDR1 MNHEY and CDR2 SVGEGT. CDR3 region: CASSYGPSGNNEQFF. The CDR3 nucleotides are TGTGCCAGCAGTTACGGCCCTAGCGGCAACAATGAGCAGTTCTTC.

The chain carries TRBV19 and TRBJ2-3; D is possibly TRBD2 (5 bases). Germline loops: CDR1 LNHDA, CDR2 SQIVND (reference sequence). CDR3 size: 16 residues. Trimming removed 1 base from V and 0 bases from J, with 11 bases in between. The CDR3, as DNA: TGTGCCAGTAGTATAGCTTGGACGGGGAGCACAGATACGCAGTATTTT. It yields the protein CASSIAWTGSTDTQYF.

The rearrangement uses TRBV15 and TRBJ1-5; D is undetermined. The CDR3 covers 14 residues. The germline CDR1 and CDR2 sequences are LNHNV and YYDKDF (reference sequence). Trimming shortened V by 4 bases and J by 3 bases, and 10 bases separated the two germline ends. Written as DNA, the CDR3 is TGTGCCACCAGCAAAAGACAAGTCAATCAGCCCCAGCATTTT. Residues: CATSKRQVNQPQHF.

Only a few counts were recorded for this clone. The chain recombines TRBV5-5 with TRBJ2-6, with TRBD1 identical over 7 bases. The CDR3 loop spans 16 amino acids. CDR1 SGHKS and CDR2 YYEKEE come from the germline V gene (reference sequence). The V segment lost 2 bases and the J segment 2 bases; nucleotides outside the gene matches: 4. The CDR3 is CASSLIGGAGANVLTF. CDR3 in DNA: TGTGCCAGCAGCTTAATAGGGGGCGCTGGGGCCAACGTCCTGACTTTC.

Written as DNA, the CDR3 is TGTGCCAGCAGCACATCGACAGGGAACACTGAAGCTTTCTTT. This codes for CASSTSTGNTEAFF. The rearrangement links TRBV5-6 to TRBJ1-1; D possibly corresponds to TRBD1 (6 bases). The CDR3 spans 14 residues. CDR1 and CDR2 from the germline V gene are SGHDT and YYEEEE. V shed 4 bases and J shed 1 base, with 11 bases lying between them.

The V gene is TRBV5-4, the J gene TRBJ1-5, with D possibly TRBD1 on 5 matching bases. This CDR3 has 14 residues. The germline gives CDR1 SGHNT, CDR2 YYREEE (reference sequence). V lost 0 bases, J lost 5 bases, and 9 bases lay in between. The CDR3 here is CASSLGGGDQPQHF. In DNA form, the CDR3 reads TGTGCCAGCAGCTTGGGGGGAGGGGATCAGCCCCAGCATTTT.

The chain carries TRBV5-6 and TRBJ1-5; possible D gene TRBD1, 5 bases. This CDR3 spans 14 amino acids. From germline, CDR1 is SGHDT and CDR2 YYEEEE. V lost 0 bases to trimming and J lost 2 bases, with 6 bases between them. CDR3 coding DNA: TGTGCCAGCAGCTTGGTAGGGGGCAATCAGCCCCAGCATTTT. This translates into CASSLVGGNQPQHF.